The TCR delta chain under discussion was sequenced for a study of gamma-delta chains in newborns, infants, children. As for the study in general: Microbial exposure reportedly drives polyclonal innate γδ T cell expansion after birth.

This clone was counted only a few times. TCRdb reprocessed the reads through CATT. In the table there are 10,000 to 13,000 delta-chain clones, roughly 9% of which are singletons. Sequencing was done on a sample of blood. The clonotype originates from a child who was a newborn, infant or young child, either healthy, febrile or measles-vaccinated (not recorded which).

The CDR3 loop is CALEKLSYTDKLIF. CDR3 nucleotide sequence: TGTGCTCTTGAGAAACTCTCGTACACCGATAAACTCATCTTT. This chain joins TRDV1 and TRDJ1; D gene uncertain. Germline loops: CDR1 TSWWSYY, CDR2 QGS. Deletions cut 7 bases from V and 0 bases from J, with 12 bases between. This CDR3 has 14 residues.